This T cell receptor beta chain was captured in a study of response to subunit inactivated influenza vaccine. V lost 4 bases and J lost 6; bases outside the gene matches: 8. Germline-derived CDR1 and CDR2 are SQVTM and ANQGSEA. The CDR3 has 13 residues. TCRdb analysed the RT-PCR reads with MiXCR anew, one entry per CDR3 protein. The table has roughly 700,000 distinct CDR3 sequences, approximately 14% seen once; the top ten hold 6.5% to 8.5%. General study results and limits: The authors suggested that few new T cells are recruited per seasonal influenza vaccination.

Notes on this clonotype: Its specificity is unknown.

This clonotype originated in a man aged 50-59 years who received an inactivated influenza vaccine. Sequenced material: PBMCs from blood, taken around 14 days before vaccination. The chain carries TRBV29-1 and TRBJ2-7, with 8 bases lining up with TRBD1. This chain's CDR3 is CSVAEDRVGEQYF. The CDR3 bases are TGCAGCGTTGCAGAGGACAGGGTGGGCGAGCAGTACTTC.